One sample yielded the 32 T cell receptor beta chains listed below, sequenced in a study of blood T cell repertoires in COVID-19. Produced via immunoSEQ multiplex PCR; TCRdb's table is partial and in-frame only. The data show 140,000 to 150,000 clones, roughly nine tenths seen once. The sequenced material came from peripheral blood. These receptor sequences come from a man aged 18 to 29 with COVID-19, enrolled during active disease.

This rearrangement joins TRBV7-2 to TRBJ2-1, with 8 bases identical to TRBD1. The germline gives CDR1 SGHTA, CDR2 FQGNSA. With 4 bases clipped from V and 3 bases from J, the junction kept 11 bases outside the gene matches. The CDR3 totals 17 residues. The CDR3 loop is CASSYEPGGSYYNEQFF. In nucleotides, the CDR3 is TGTGCCAGCAGCTACGAACCAGGGGGCTCTTACTACAATGAGCAGTTCTTC.

This clone was seen only once. The chain employs TRBV7-3 and TRBJ2-3; 12 positions match TRBD2. The trim removed 5 bases at V and 2 bases at J, leaving 5 bases unmatched. CDR3 length: 16 residues. The germline gives CDR1 SGHTA, CDR2 FQGTGA. CDR3 sequence reads: CASSPGLAGNTDTQYF. The DNA of the CDR3 is TGTGCCAGCAGCCCGGGACTAGCGGGCAACACAGATACGCAGTATTTT. Looking up the rest from reference TRBV7-3 and TRBJ2-3 gives the full variable domain: GAGVSQTPSNKVTEKGKYVELRCDPISGHTALYWYRQSLGQGPEFLIYFQGTGAADDSGLPNDRFFAVRPEGSVSTLKIQRTERGDSAVYLCASSPGLAGNTDTQYFGPGTRLTVL.

In this sample, this clone turned up once. This chain links TRBV11-3 with TRBJ2-5; tentatively, D is TRBD1 (6 bases). V was shortened by 3 bases and J by 3 bases, with 8 bases between the two germline ends. In germline, CDR1 is SGHNT, CDR2 YENEEA. The CDR3 covers 13 residues. CDR3 protein: CASSFHREETQYF. The CDR3 DNA follows: TGTGCCAGCAGCTTTCACAGGGAAGAGACCCAGTACTTC.

The chain combines TRBV5-6 with TRBJ2-7; possible D gene TRBD2, 6 bases. The CDR3 is 15 residues long. Trimming took 6 bases from V and 3 from J, leaving 19 bases between them. The V gene's germline CDR1 is SGHDT and CDR2 YYEEEE. This CDR3 is CASTPQAGLNYEQYF. CDR3 in DNA: TGTGCCAGCACTCCCCAAGCGGGTCTAAACTACGAGCAGTACTTC.

This sequence joins TRBV6-6 and TRBJ1-2; D call uncertain. V was shortened by 6 bases and J by 0 bases, with 14 bases between the two germline ends. There are 15 residues in the CDR3. Per germline, CDR1 MNHNY and CDR2 SVGAGI (reference sequence). The CDR3 nucleotides read TGTGCCAGCAGCCCCCGTGAGTTACCTAACTATGGCTACACCTTC. Encoded protein: CASSPRELPNYGYTF.

This sequence joins TRBV4-1 and TRBJ2-5; D gene ambiguous. V lost 3 bases and J lost 5, with 19 bases in between. The CDR3 runs 16 residues. From germline, CDR1 is MGHRA and CDR2 YSYEKL. The CDR3 region is CASSHSLELRSETQYF. The CDR3 region has the DNA TGCGCCAGCAGCCATTCTCTGGAGTTGAGGTCGGAGACCCAGTACTTC.

This clone appeared once. The chain combines TRBV18 with TRBJ2-1; 13 nucleotides align to TRBD2. V lost 1 base and J lost 7; bases outside the gene matches: 7. Per the germline V gene, CDR1 is KGHSH and CDR2 is LQKENI. The CDR3 runs 17 residues. CDR3 in amino acids: CASSPLGTSGMGNEQFF. CDR3 nucleotide sequence: TGTGCCAGCTCACCACTCGGGACTAGCGGGATGGGTAATGAGCAGTTCTTC. Together with reference TRBV18 and TRBJ2-1, the CDR3 gives the full variable domain: NAGVMQNPRHLVRRRGQEARLRCSPMKGHSHVYWYRQLPEEGLKFMVYLQKENIIDESGMPKERFSAEFPKEGPSILRIQQVVRGDSAAYFCASSPLGTSGMGNEQFFGPGTRLTVL.

The chain recombines TRBV28 with TRBJ1-3; D gene unclear. Germline values: CDR1 MDHEN, CDR2 SYDVKM. There are 15 residues in the CDR3. V dropped 2 bases and J dropped 0 bases, with 8 bases sitting between them. CDR3: CASSLVGSSGNTIYF. The CDR3 DNA is TGTGCCAGCAGTTTAGTGGGCAGCTCTGGAAACACCATATATTTT.

This chain connects TRBV6-5 to TRBJ2-7, with 14 bases fitting TRBD2. Germline V gene data show CDR1 as MNHEY and CDR2 as SVGAGI. The CDR3 has 15 residues. Trimming at V came to 7 bases and at J to 4 bases, leaving 6 bases not matched to a gene. CDR3 nucleotide sequence: TGTGCCAGCACCCAGGGGACTAGCGGGAGATACGAGCAGTACTTC. Translation: CASTQGTSGRYEQYF.

On this clone itself: Sequence at one end of the junction differs from germline and may be a read error. The gene calls are TRBV6-5 and TRBJ1-1; D is perhaps TRBD1 (5 bases). CDR3 length: 14 residues. CDR1 and CDR2 from the germline V gene are MNHEY and SVGAGI. CDR3 loop: CASTYSPGGTEAFF. The CDR3, as DNA: TGTGCCAGCACTTACTCCCCTGGGGGGACTGAAGCTTTCTTT.

CDR3 region: CASRRSSGLWTEAFF. The CDR3 nucleotides are TGTGCCAGCAGACGTTCATCAGGACTCTGGACTGAAGCTTTCTTT. This chain connects TRBV28 to TRBJ1-1, with D unclear. The CDR3 contains 15 residues. CDR1 MDHEN and CDR2 SYDVKM come from the germline V gene. Trimming shortened V by 6 bases and J by 5 bases, and 19 bases separated the two germline ends.

As DNA, the CDR3 is TGTGCCAGTAGTAGGACAGGGCAAGAGACCCAGTACTTC. It is translated as CASSRTGQETQYF. The rearrangement uses TRBV19 and TRBJ2-5, with 8 bases matching TRBD1. This CDR3 comprises 13 residues. The J segment lost 2 bases and the V segment lost 4 bases, leaving 0 bases of the junction unmatched. Per the germline V gene, CDR1 is LNHDA and CDR2 is SQIVND (reference sequence).

V is TRBV18 and J is TRBJ2-3, with D possibly TRBD1 on 5 matching bases. Germline CDR1 is KGHSH and CDR2 is LQKENI. Trimming cost V 3 bases and J 0 bases, with 7 bases left between them. This CDR3 region has 14 residues. The CDR3 sequence: CASSPYRSTDTQYF. As DNA, the CDR3 is TGTGCCAGCTCACCCTACAGGAGCACAGATACGCAGTATTTT.

The genes are TRBV11-3 and TRBJ2-1; D possibly corresponds to TRBD1 (6 bases). The V end lost 1 base, the J end lost 6 bases, and 16 bases lay between the germline ends. This CDR3 spans 16 amino acids. CDR1 and CDR2 (germline): SGHNT, YENEEA. CDR3 coding DNA: TGTGCCAGCAGCTTAGTAGGACACAGGGCGGTCAATGAGCAGTTCTTC. Translated: CASSLVGHRAVNEQFF.

The chain is built from TRBV3-1 (or the pseudogene TRBV3-2) and TRBJ2-1; no clear D. From germline, CDR1 is LGHDT and CDR2 YNNKEL (reference sequence). The CDR3 consists of 15 residues. V shed 1 base and J shed 0 bases, with 7 bases lying between them. The chain's CDR3 is CASSQALSSYNEQFF. CDR3 DNA: TGTGCCAGCAGCCAAGCACTTAGCTCCTACAATGAGCAGTTCTTC.

The rearrangement links TRBV19 to TRBJ2-1, with 13 bases that match TRBD2. CDR3 size: 16 residues. Germline loops: CDR1 LNHDA, CDR2 SQIVND (reference sequence). J gave up 4 bases and V 5 bases, and 5 bases lay outside the gene matches. DNA of the CDR3: TGTGCCAGTAGTGCCGGACTAGCGGGAGCATACAATGAGCAGTTCTTC. Translated, it gives CASSAGLAGAYNEQFF.

The rearrangement joins TRBV27 to TRBJ2-1, with D unresolved. Trimming stripped 3 bases from V and 2 bases from J, with 5 bases between. Germline V gives CDR1 MNHEY, CDR2 SMNVEV (reference sequence). This CDR3 contains 13 residues. CDR3 sequence reads: CASSLAAYNEQFF. The CDR3 coding sequence is TGTGCCAGCAGTTTGGCAGCCTACAATGAGCAGTTCTTC.

The V and J genes are TRBV29-1 and TRBJ2-3; D remains unclear. Germline CDR1 SQVTM, CDR2 ANQGSEA. The CDR3 runs to 12 residues. The V end lost 7 bases, the J end lost 1 base, and 9 bases lay between the germline ends. The DNA for the CDR3 is TGCAGCGGCGTAGAACGCACAGATACGCAGTATTTT. Amino acids: CSGVERTDTQYF.

The V gene is TRBV29-1, the J gene TRBJ2-1, with 10 bases matching TRBD2. The germline V gene encodes CDR1 SQVTM and CDR2 ANQGSEA. The CDR3 extends over 14 amino acids. J lost 9 bases, V lost 5 bases, and 10 bases had no gene match. CDR3 protein: CSVIAGGKTGEQFF. CDR3 coding DNA: TGCAGCGTTATAGCGGGGGGAAAAACGGGTGAGCAGTTCTTC.

The chain uses TRBV9 and TRBJ2-1; 8 bases map to TRBD1. This CDR3 contains 16 residues. The J segment lost 3 bases and the V segment lost 3 bases, leaving 8 bases of the junction unmatched. Germline V gene sequence: CDR1 SGDLS, CDR2 YYNGEE. Here the CDR3 DNA reads TGTGCCAGCAGCGGTATGGCGGACAGGGTCTACAATGAGCAGTTCTTC. Translation: CASSGMADRVYNEQFF.

CDR3 sequence (DNA): TGTGCCAGCAGCCCCCGGGACAAGCCTGATACGCAGTATTTT. Translating it yields CASSPRDKPDTQYF. This chain links TRBV7-3 with TRBJ2-3, with D maybe TRBD1 (6 bases). The CDR3 extends over 14 amino acids. Per germline, CDR1 SGHTA and CDR2 FQGTGA. Trimming cost V 5 bases and J 6 bases, with 15 bases left between them.

The chain employs TRBV12-3 or TRBV12-4 and TRBJ2-7; D gene unclear. This CDR3 comprises 12 residues. Trimming removed 1 base at V and 4 bases at J, with 5 bases between. As DNA, the CDR3 is TGTGCCAGCAGTTTAGTAGATTACGAGCAGTACTTC. Amino acid sequence: CASSLVDYEQYF.

The chain is built from TRBV7-9 and TRBJ2-3, with 11 bases fitting TRBD2. The V and J ends lost 3 bases and 3 bases, in that order; junction bases with no gene match: 2. The CDR3 runs 15 residues. Germline V lookup: CDR1 SEHNR, CDR2 FQNEAQ (reference sequence). The CDR3 sequence: CASSFLAGGTDTQYF. CDR3 nucleotides: TGTGCCAGCAGCTTCCTAGCGGGAGGAACAGATACGCAGTATTTT.

This chain links TRBV2 with TRBJ1-5, with D possibly TRBD1 on 6 matching bases. This CDR3 region has 15 residues. CDR1 SNHLY and CDR2 FYNNEI come from the germline V gene. The V gene lost 3 bases and the J gene lost 1 base, with 10 bases spanning the gap. The CDR3 region is CASSDWDTSNQPQHF. The CDR3 nucleotides are TGTGCCAGCAGTGACTGGGACACGAGCAATCAGCCCCAGCATTTT.

The rearrangement joins TRBV5-6 to TRBJ2-2, with 10 bases lining up with TRBD1. Germline assignment: CDR1 SGHDT and CDR2 YYEEEE. The CDR3 covers 17 residues. With V trimmed by 3 bases and J by 2 bases, 7 bases remained unmatched. The CDR3 DNA reads TGTGCCAGCAGCTCGTACGGGACAGGGGCCAACACCGGGGAGCTGTTTTTT. It is translated as CASSSYGTGANTGELFF. The complete variable domain, with remaining parts taken from reference TRBV5-6 and TRBJ2-2, reads DAGVTQSPTHLIKTRGQQVTLRCSPKSGHDTVSWYQQALGQGPQFIFQYYEEEERQRGNFPDRFSGHQFPNYSSELNVNALLLGDSALYLCASSSYGTGANTGELFFGEGSRLTVL.

The CDR3, as DNA: TGTGCCAGCAGCCAATCTCTAGCGCCCACCTACAATGAGCAGTTCTTC. This sequence encodes CASSQSLAPTYNEQFF. The chain uses TRBV3-1 (or the pseudogene TRBV3-2) and TRBJ2-1; D is perhaps TRBD2 (6 bases). The CDR3 extends over 16 amino acids. From germline, CDR1 is LGHDT and CDR2 YNNKEL (reference sequence). Trimming cost V 2 bases and J 2 bases, with 13 bases left between them.

This clone was found a few times. The CDR3, as DNA: TGTGCCAGCAGCTTGGGGGCCCTGGGGGGGCATGATGAGCAGTTCTTC. This encodes CASSLGALGGHDEQFF. The rearrangement joins TRBV7-2 to TRBJ2-1; a possible D gene is TRBD2 (7 bases). Germline V gene lookup returns CDR1 SGHTA and CDR2 FQGNSA. CDR3 size: 16 residues. V lost 3 bases to trimming and J lost 8 bases, with 20 bases between them.

The chain carries TRBV15 and TRBJ2-1; 7 nucleotides align to TRBD1. The V gene end was trimmed by 10 bases and the J gene end by 9 bases; junction bases not matched to a gene: 6. Germline V gives CDR1 LNHNV, CDR2 YYDKDF (reference sequence). The CDR3 loop spans 11 amino acids. CDR3 protein: CAILRDSEQFF. CDR3 in DNA: TGTGCCATCCTCCGGGACAGTGAGCAGTTCTTC.

The chain uses TRBV7-2 and TRBJ1-2; possible D gene TRBD1, 5 bases. Trimming cost V 1 base and J 2 bases, with 14 bases left between them. The CDR3 sequence is 16 residues long. In germline, CDR1 is SGHTA, CDR2 FQGNSA. The CDR3 loop reads CASSLETALRNYGYTF. Here the CDR3 DNA reads TGTGCCAGCAGCTTAGAGACAGCCCTCCGCAACTATGGCTACACCTTC.

The J gene is TRBJ2-1, the V gene TRBV9; 9 bases agree with TRBD1. V was pared by 4 bases and J by 6 bases, with 8 bases of the junction left unmatched. The germline V gene has CDR1 SGDLS and CDR2 YYNGEE. There are 15 residues in the CDR3. CDR3: CASSPYRGPGNEQFF. Here the CDR3 DNA reads TGTGCCAGCAGCCCGTACAGGGGGCCTGGCAATGAGCAGTTCTTC.

The chain employs TRBV28 and TRBJ1-4, with TRBD1 as a possible D gene (5 bases). CDR3 size: 15 residues. The ends were cut back, 6 bases at V and 6 bases at J, with 17 bases in the middle. Germline V lookup: CDR1 MDHEN, CDR2 SYDVKM. Here the CDR3 DNA reads TGTGCCAGCAGCCACTTGGGGGGGGAGGATGAAAAACTGTTTTTT. Translated, it gives CASSHLGGEDEKLFF.

This sequence joins TRBV27 and TRBJ2-7, with a weak D call TRBD2 (5 bases). CDR3 length equals 15 residues. Between the trimmed V and J ends, which lost 6 bases and 0 bases, there was a span of 15 bases. Germline V gene data show CDR1 as MNHEY and CDR2 as SMNVEV (reference sequence). The CDR3 DNA reads TGTGCCAGCAGCCGGAGTAGCGTAAGCTCCTACGAGCAGTACTTC. Protein sequence: CASSRSSVSSYEQYF.